This T cell receptor (beta chain) was sequenced for a study of cytomegalovirus exposure and HLA in healthy donors. Primers included in the PCR were 60 Vbeta and 13 Jbeta primers. Produced via immunoSEQ multiplex PCR; TCRdb's table is partial and in-frame only. Counted here are 45,000 to 65,000 clones, roughly 80% occurring once; the ten biggest clones make up less than 3%. V was trimmed by 5 bases and J by 6 bases, leaving 16 bases between them. Germline V gene sequence: CDR1 LNHDA, CDR2 SQIVND (reference sequence). The CDR3 contains 14 residues. Study-level findings and limits: It was reported that the classifier diagnosed cytomegalovirus status with high specificity and sensitivity in both the original and validation cohorts. An Asian-associated ancestry cluster reportedly showed fewer N-insertions than the roughly 670-donor mean in a later analysis.

Comment on this clone: Its matching antigen is unknown.

This TCR derives from a woman aged 35 to 49 in good health and CMV-seropositive. Source material: PBMCs. V and J are TRBV19 and TRBJ1-1, with D maybe TRBD1 (6 bases). This CDR3 is CASSPGGGGAEAFF. In DNA form, the CDR3 reads TGTGCCAGTAGTCCCGGTGGCGGGGGCGCTGAAGCTTTCTTT.